Below, 18 T cell receptor beta chains from the same sample are listed, as sequenced in a study of T cell repertoires in cytomegalovirus infection. From the reads, TCRdb called clonotypes with MiXCR, one entry per CDR3 protein. Of about 310,000 distinct CDR3 sequences in the sample, roughly a sixth were seen once. The specimen sequenced was PBMCs. These receptor sequences come from a human donor in good health (CMV status not recorded). Some clones in this sample may be carry-over from other donors' samples.

On this clonotype: Without the conserved terminal phenylalanine or tryptophan, this CDR3 likely stems from a read error. The J gene is TRBJ2-4, the V gene TRBV7-2; D is unresolved. The CDR3 totals 17 residues. The V gene lost 1 base and the J gene lost 8 bases, with 21 bases spanning the gap. Per germline, CDR1 SGHTA and CDR2 FQGNSA. CDR3 in amino acids: CASSLVAARQKTDIQYL. CDR3 DNA: TGTGCCAGCAGCTTAGTCGCGGCTCGGCAAAAGACGGACATTCAGTACTTA.

This clonotype was counted at least ten times. The gene calls are TRBV7-2 and TRBJ1-1, with D unclear. The length of the CDR3 is 12 residues. CDR1 SGHTA and CDR2 FQGNSA come from the germline V gene. V lost 2 bases, J lost 8 bases, and 9 bases lay in between. Here the CDR3 DNA reads TGTGCCAGCAGCTTACAAGGATACGAAGCTTTCTTT. This encodes CASSLQGYEAFF.

This clonotype came up a few times. The gene calls are TRBV10-3 and TRBJ2-3, with D unclear. The CDR3 runs to 13 residues. CDR1 is ENHRY and CDR2 is SYGVKD in the germline V gene. The V end lost 4 bases, the J end lost 4 bases, and 9 bases lay between the germline ends. In DNA form, the CDR3 reads TGTGCCATCAGTGTTTTGGCCCCAGATACGCAGTATTTT. Translation gives CAISVLAPDTQYF.

This clonotype occurred many times. V is TRBV7-2 and J is TRBJ2-3; 7 bases fit TRBD1. CDR3 size: 18 residues. Germline CDR1 SGHTA, CDR2 FQGNSA. J gave up 0 bases and V 3 bases, and 12 bases lay outside the gene matches. The CDR3 DNA sequence: TGTGCCAGCAGCTTCGCGATAGGGGGCCCCCTTAGCACAGATACGCAGTATTTT. The encoded protein is CASSFAIGGPLSTDTQYF.

Ten or more counts support this clonotype. The gene calls are TRBV18 and TRBJ2-3, with 9 bases fitting TRBD1. CDR1 is KGHSH and CDR2 is LQKENI in the germline V gene. The CDR3 extends over 15 amino acids. Trimming cost V 4 bases and J 1 base; bases outside gene matches: 3. The CDR3 DNA is TGTGCCAGCTCACAACGGACAGGGGGCACAGATACGCAGTATTTT. Translation: CASSQRTGGTDTQYF.

The V call is TRBV6-2 or TRBV6-3, the J call TRBJ1-1; D is uncertain. CDR3 size: 11 residues. CDR1 and CDR2 from the germline V gene are MNHEY and SVGEGT. V lost 8 bases, J lost 5 bases, and 9 bases lay in between. CDR3 residues: CASGHGTEAFF. DNA of the CDR3: TGTGCCAGCGGCCACGGGACTGAAGCTTTCTTT.

In this sample, this clonotype turned up a few times. The chain employs TRBV6-2 or TRBV6-3 and TRBJ2-3; D call uncertain. The CDR3 length is 11 residues. Germline V gene sequence: CDR1 MNHEY, CDR2 SVGEGT. With 5 bases removed from V and 4 bases from J, the gap between germline ends came to 4 bases. CDR3 region: CASSMPDTQYF. For the CDR3, the DNA is TGTGCCAGCAGTATGCCAGATACGCAGTATTTT.

The chain recombines TRBV7-9 with TRBJ2-5, with a possible D match to TRBD1 (6 bases). Germline V gene lookup returns CDR1 SEHNR and CDR2 FQNEAQ (reference sequence). The CDR3 contains 15 residues. The V end was cut by 5 bases, the J end by 4 bases, with 17 bases between. The CDR3 protein is CASSRNDRRRETQYF. In nucleotides, the CDR3 is TGTGCCAGCAGCCGAAACGACAGGAGGAGAGAGACCCAGTACTTC.

At least ten counts were recorded for this clonotype. This chain links TRBV27 with TRBJ2-7; D tentatively reads TRBD1 or TRBD2 (5 bases each). Germline V gene data show CDR1 as MNHEY and CDR2 as SMNVEV (reference sequence). V was trimmed by 3 bases and J by 0 bases, leaving 12 bases between them. The CDR3 contains 15 residues. Written as DNA, the CDR3 is TGTGCCAGCAGTTTCGAGAGGGGCAACTCCTACGAGCAGTACTTC. Encoded protein: CASSFERGNSYEQYF.

In this sample, this clonotype turned up a few times. J is TRBJ1-6 and V is TRBV20-1; TRBD1 might be the D (5 bases). Trimming removed 1 base at V and 7 bases at J, with 11 bases between. The CDR3 contains 14 residues. Germline CDR1 DFQATT, CDR2 SNEGSKA (reference sequence). CDR3 nucleotide sequence: TGCAGTGCTAGAGGGGACCGCCGAAATTCACCCCTCCACTTT. Translation gives CSARGDRRNSPLHF.

The chain combines TRBV6-6 with TRBJ2-3; D is unresolved. Germline CDR1 and CDR2: MNHNY and SVGAGI (reference sequence). The CDR3 runs 15 residues. V was pared by 5 bases and J by 2 bases, with 14 bases between. CDR3 sequence reads: CASSPLRAVTDTQYF. DNA of the CDR3: TGTGCCAGCAGTCCACTCCGTGCCGTCACAGATACGCAGTATTTT.

This clonotype was observed at least ten times. The chain employs TRBV6-5 and TRBJ1-5; 9 nucleotides line up with TRBD1. This CDR3 has 17 residues. V dropped 0 bases and J dropped 3; count of bases not matched to a gene: 6. Germline V gene sequence: CDR1 MNHEY, CDR2 SVGAGI. The CDR3 protein is CASSYSATGGINQPQHF. In DNA form, the CDR3 reads TGTGCCAGCAGTTACTCTGCGACAGGGGGGATCAATCAGCCCCAGCATTTT.

The gene calls are TRBV4-2 and TRBJ2-1; 8 bases fit TRBD2. The CDR3 has 18 amino acids. J was trimmed by 4 bases and V by 0 bases; bases with no gene match: 11. CDR1 and CDR2 (germline): LGHNA, YNFKEQ. The CDR3 nucleotides are TGTGCCAGCAGCCAAGATCGTGGCGGGGGGCCCTTATACAATGAGCAGTTCTTC. Translated: CASSQDRGGGPLYNEQFF.

This clonotype was seen ten or more times. This chain connects TRBV7-2 to TRBJ2-7; perhaps TRBD1 as D (6 bases). Germline CDR1 and CDR2: SGHTA and FQGNSA. The V end was cut by 5 bases, the J end by 2 bases, with 16 bases between. The CDR3 has 15 amino acids. Here the CDR3 DNA reads TGTGCCAGCAGCCCGATGGGGGACATAACCTACGAGCAGTACTTC. It encodes CASSPMGDITYEQYF.

Note on this clonotype: A much larger clone differs by one base, so this may be a read error. The rearrangement links TRBV7-2 to TRBJ2-5, with 9 bases lining up with TRBD2. This CDR3 is 18 amino acids long. Germline V gene data show CDR1 as SGHTA and CDR2 as FQGNSA. In nucleotides, the CDR3 is TGTGCCAGCAGCTTAAAAGGGCGGGGGGGGGGGGGCCAAGAGACTCAGTACTTC. This encodes CASSLKGRGGGGQETQYF.

The V gene is TRBV28, the J gene TRBJ1-2; weak D call: TRBD1 (6 bases). V was trimmed by 6 bases and J by 4 bases, leaving 12 bases between them. CDR1 and CDR2 (germline): MDHEN, SYDVKM. CDR3 size: 13 residues. The CDR3 spells CASSPPGVYGYTF. The DNA for the CDR3 is TGTGCCAGCAGCCCCCCAGGGGTCTATGGCTACACCTTC.

The chain carries TRBV2 and TRBJ1-2, with 12 bases identical to TRBD1. Losses at the gene ends were 10 bases for V and 8 bases for J; bases not matched to a gene: 11. The germline V gene encodes CDR1 SNHLY and CDR2 FYNNEI. The CDR3 has 14 residues. This CDR3 is CANRDRGLRNGYTF. The CDR3 DNA reads TGTGCCAACAGGGACAGGGGGCTTCGGAACGGCTACACCTTC.

The chain links TRBV7-8 to TRBJ1-1; D possibly corresponds to TRBD1 (5 bases). Germline V gene lookup returns CDR1 SGHVS and CDR2 FQNEAQ. The V and J ends lost 5 bases and 3 bases respectively, with 16 bases between them. The CDR3 is made up of 15 amino acids. The CDR3 protein is CASSPRVFRDTEAFF. The CDR3 coding sequence is TGTGCCAGCAGCCCCAGGGTTTTCCGAGACACTGAAGCTTTCTTT.